This T cell receptor (beta chain) emerged from a study of vaccination and CD4 T cells after COVID-19 (dated by TCRdb to between 2021 and 2024). At the level of the whole study: SARS-CoV-2 positivity had been established in the convalescent patients by nasal swab PCR, and mild disease was recorded in roughly 9 of these patients and severe disease in one. Post-COVID blood samples were collected from convalescent patients a median of around 100 days after diagnosis, with a range of roughly 35 to 170 days. Post-vaccine blood samples were taken a median of around 70 days after the second vaccine dose, with a range of about 13 to 250 days. As controls, cultures received a CEFX viral epitope pool (the positive control), an HIV-1 Nef peptide pool (the negative control), or no peptide at all. In roughly 10 COVID-19 convalescent patients and a few infection-naive healthy vaccine recipients, the spike-specific CD4+ TCR repertoire before mRNA vaccination was compared with the repertoire after mRNA vaccination. In the convalescent cohort there were six males and four females, among whom were two Hispanic individuals, seven Caucasians, two Asians and one multiracial person. Overlapping spike peptide pools from SARS-CoV-2 and from the common cold coronaviruses HCoV-NL63, HCoV-OC43 and HCoV-229E were used as culture stimuli. Two doses of either the Pfizer-BioNTech BNT162b2 vaccine (n=8) or the Moderna mRNA-1273 vaccine (n=2) were administered to participants.

By share, this clonotype ranks as large (0.1 to 1%). Its antigen remains unidentified. No base-level quality is on record; no much larger clone is a single base apart. Overall results and qualifications from the work: An increase in the median number of SARS-CoV-2-reactive clonotypes from 20 to 25 after infection to roughly 39 after vaccination was observed, but the change was not found to be significant. Among the post-vaccine SARS-CoV-2-reactive clones in convalescent patients, a median approximately 86% showed up only after vaccination, which suggests vaccine-specific priming. Of the vaccine-specific clones in convalescent patients, 304 of 307, or nearly all, reacted only to SARS-CoV-2 spike and did not cross-react with common cold coronaviruses. The study included relatively few convalescent patients and did not analyze early timepoints after natural infection.

The receptor library was made with PCR. TCR sequencing of DNA from cultured CD4+ T cells used the Oncomine TCR Beta short-read assay at the Johns Hopkins FTIC core. The QIAamp micro DNA kit was used to extract genomic DNA from the cultured CD4+ T cells. The Oncomine TCR Beta libraries from cultured CD4+ T cells were pooled using unique dual indexes and then sequenced on an Illumina iSeq 100. Turning to the authors' computational methods: Non-productive sequences were removed, and CDR3s not starting with C, not ending with F or W, or shorter than 7 amino acids were discarded. The MANAFEST web application was used to identify antigen-specific clonotypes by comparing peptide-stimulated wells against reference wells and other culture wells. Positive clones required FDR below 0.05, an odds ratio above 5, and productive frequency above 0.1% in at least two of three replicate wells. A clonotype counted as cross-reactive if it showed significant expansion both in the SARS-CoV-2 spike wells and in at least one common cold coronavirus spike condition. Using R version 3.6.1, CDR3 homology was evaluated through Levenshtein distances (stringdist) along with unrooted phylogenetic trees (ape). The public sequencing data were trimmed at Q25 with fastp and processed into clonotypes with MiXCR by TCRdb, which kept only in-frame beta chains. Rows with a matching CDR3 protein are joined into one entry that keeps the most common DNA and genes. The V and J calls follow TCRdb's processing rather than the paper's. The sample table holds around 12,000 distinct CDR3 sequences, of which approximately 50% were seen once. The ten largest make up 28% of the sample.

The CDR3 spans 13 residues, from the cysteine through the phenylalanine. The CDR3 DNA has 39 bases and is translated from base 1. V loses 10 bases, J loses 4 bases, and the germline ends lie 16 bases apart. CDR1 is given as ENHRY and CDR2 as SYGVKD, both from the germline V gene. The intended sense of this specimen's treatment or condition label: roughly 11-day PBMC culture with coronavirus spike peptide pools or control peptides (ViraFEST assay). The ViraFEST assay was used in the study, in which antigen-specific T cells were expanded with peptide pools and expanded clonotypes were subsequently identified by TCR sequencing. Positive SARS-CoV-2 PCR tests in the convalescent patients dated from March to December 2020, before Alpha, Beta and Delta variants emerged in the United States. Each well held under 2.5 million PBMCs cultured in IMDM containing roughly 5% human AB serum and 10 IU/ml IL-2, with roughly 10 ug/ml peptide pools added. On days 3 and 7, half of the culture medium was replaced with fresh IL-2-containing medium. Once the cells had been in culture for less than 12 days, the EasySep CD4+ T cell isolation kit was used to isolate CD4+ T cells by negative selection. PBMCs were separated from whole blood using Ficoll-Paque Plus gradient centrifugation and then either used fresh or cryopreserved at -140C. Each culture condition was generally run in triplicate wells.

Sequencing used CD4+ T cells from blood, cultured in vitro. The sequence joins TRBV10-3 to TRBJ2-5; the D gene is possibly TRBD2, with 6 bases matching. The source is a human donor who had recovered from COVID-19. The nucleotides read TGTGCCACGGACACCGGGGGTGGAGAGACCCAGTACTTC. It specifies CATDTGGGETQYF.